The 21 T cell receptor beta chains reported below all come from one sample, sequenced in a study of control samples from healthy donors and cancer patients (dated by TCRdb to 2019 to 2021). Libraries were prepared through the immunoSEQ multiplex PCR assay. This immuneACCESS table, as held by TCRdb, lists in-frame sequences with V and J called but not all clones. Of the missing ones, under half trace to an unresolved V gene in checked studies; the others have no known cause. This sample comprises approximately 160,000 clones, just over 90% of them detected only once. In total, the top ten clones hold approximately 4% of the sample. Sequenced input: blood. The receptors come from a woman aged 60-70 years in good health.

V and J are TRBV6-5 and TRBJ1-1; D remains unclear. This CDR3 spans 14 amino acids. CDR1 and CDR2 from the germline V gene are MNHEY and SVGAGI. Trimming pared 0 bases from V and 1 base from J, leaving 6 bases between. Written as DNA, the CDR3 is TGTGCCAGCAGTTACTCGTCGGCGAACACTGAAGCTTTCTTT. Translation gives CASSYSSANTEAFF.

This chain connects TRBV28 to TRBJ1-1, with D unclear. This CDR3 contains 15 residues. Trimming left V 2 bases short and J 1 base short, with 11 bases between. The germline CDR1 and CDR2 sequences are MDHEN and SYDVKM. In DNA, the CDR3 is TGTGCCAGCAGTTTAGAAGAAGGAGAGAACACTGAAGCTTTCTTT. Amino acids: CASSLEEGENTEAFF.

For the CDR3, the DNA is TGTGCCAGCAGCTTAACCGGGGGACTTAACAATGAGCAGTTCTTC. It codes for CASSLTGGLNNEQFF. This chain joins TRBV7-3 and TRBJ2-1; D possibly corresponds to TRBD2 (6 bases). V was trimmed by 0 bases and J by 5 bases, leaving 11 bases between them. CDR1 SGHTA and CDR2 FQGTGA come from the germline V gene. This CDR3 comprises 15 residues.

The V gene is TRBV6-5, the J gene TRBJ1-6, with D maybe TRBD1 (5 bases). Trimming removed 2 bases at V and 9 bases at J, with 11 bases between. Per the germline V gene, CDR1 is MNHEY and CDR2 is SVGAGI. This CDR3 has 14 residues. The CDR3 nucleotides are TGTGCCAGCAGTTACGAAGGGGACGGTTCACCCCTCCACTTT. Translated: CASSYEGDGSPLHF.

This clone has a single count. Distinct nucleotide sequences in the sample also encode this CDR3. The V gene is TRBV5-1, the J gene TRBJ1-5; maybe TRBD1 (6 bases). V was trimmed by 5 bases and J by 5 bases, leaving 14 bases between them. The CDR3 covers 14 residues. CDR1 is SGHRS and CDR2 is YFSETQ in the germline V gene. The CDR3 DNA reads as TGCGCCAGCAGTCCCGGGACATCTGATCAGCCCCAGCATTTT. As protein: CASSPGTSDQPQHF.

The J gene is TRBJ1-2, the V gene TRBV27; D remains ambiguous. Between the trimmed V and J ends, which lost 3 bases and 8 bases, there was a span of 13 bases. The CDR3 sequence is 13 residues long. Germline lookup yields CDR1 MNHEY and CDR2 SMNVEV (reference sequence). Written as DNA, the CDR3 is TGTGCCAGCAGTTTGGACCCGAATCGCGGCTACACCTTC. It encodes CASSLDPNRGYTF.

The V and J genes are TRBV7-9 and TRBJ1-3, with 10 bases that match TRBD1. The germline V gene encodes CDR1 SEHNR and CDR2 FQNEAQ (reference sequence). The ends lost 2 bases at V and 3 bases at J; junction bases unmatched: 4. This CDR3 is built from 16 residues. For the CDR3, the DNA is TGTGCCAGCAGCTTACGACAGGGGGCTTTTGGAAACACCATATATTTT. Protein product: CASSLRQGAFGNTIYF.

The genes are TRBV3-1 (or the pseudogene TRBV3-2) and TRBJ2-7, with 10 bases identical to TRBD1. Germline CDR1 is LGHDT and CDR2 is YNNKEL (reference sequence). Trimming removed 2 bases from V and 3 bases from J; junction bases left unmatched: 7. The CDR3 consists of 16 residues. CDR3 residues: CASSQRRGTGVYEQYF. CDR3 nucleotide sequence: TGTGCCAGCAGCCAACGTCGGGGGACAGGGGTCTACGAGCAGTACTTC.

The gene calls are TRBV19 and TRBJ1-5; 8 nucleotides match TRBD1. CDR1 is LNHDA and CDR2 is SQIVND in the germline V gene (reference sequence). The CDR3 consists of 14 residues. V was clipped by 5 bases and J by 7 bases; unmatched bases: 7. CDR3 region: CASSGTGGLQPQHF. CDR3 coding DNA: TGTGCCAGTAGTGGAACAGGGGGACTCCAGCCCCAGCATTTT.

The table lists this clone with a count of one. This CDR3 is CASSHHGAEAFF. DNA of the CDR3: TGTGCCAGCAGCCACCATGGAGCTGAAGCTTTCTTT. The chain couples TRBV7-2 to TRBJ1-1; D gene uncertain. CDR3 size: 12 residues. With 5 bases removed from V and 6 bases from J, the gap between germline ends came to 10 bases. Germline assignment: CDR1 SGHTA and CDR2 FQGNSA.

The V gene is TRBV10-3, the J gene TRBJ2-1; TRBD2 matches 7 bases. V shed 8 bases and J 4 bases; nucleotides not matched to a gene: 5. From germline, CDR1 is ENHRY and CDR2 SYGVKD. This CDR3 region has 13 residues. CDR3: CAISSGMYNEQFF. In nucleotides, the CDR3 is TGTGCCATCTCTAGCGGAATGTACAATGAGCAGTTCTTC.

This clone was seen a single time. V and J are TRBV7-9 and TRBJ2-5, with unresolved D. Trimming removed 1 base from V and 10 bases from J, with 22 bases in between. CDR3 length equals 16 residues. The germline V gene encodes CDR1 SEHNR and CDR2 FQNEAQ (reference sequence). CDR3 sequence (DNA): TGTGCCAGCAGCTTAGTGTTGGGCAGTATAATATCGATCCAGTACTTC. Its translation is CASSLVLGSIISIQYF.

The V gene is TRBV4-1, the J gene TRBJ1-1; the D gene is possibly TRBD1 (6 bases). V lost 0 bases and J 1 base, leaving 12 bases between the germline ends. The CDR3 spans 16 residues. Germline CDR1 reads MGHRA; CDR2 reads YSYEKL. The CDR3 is CASSQDADRPNTEAFF. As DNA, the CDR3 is TGCGCCAGCAGCCAAGATGCCGACAGGCCGAACACTGAAGCTTTCTTT.

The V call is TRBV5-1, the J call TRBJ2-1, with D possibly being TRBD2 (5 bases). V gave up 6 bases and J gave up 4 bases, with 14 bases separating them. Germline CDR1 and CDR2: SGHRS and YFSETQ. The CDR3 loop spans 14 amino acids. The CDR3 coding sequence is TGCGCCAGCACTTCTGCCGGGGTTTACAATGAGCAGTTCTTC. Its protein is CASTSAGVYNEQFF.

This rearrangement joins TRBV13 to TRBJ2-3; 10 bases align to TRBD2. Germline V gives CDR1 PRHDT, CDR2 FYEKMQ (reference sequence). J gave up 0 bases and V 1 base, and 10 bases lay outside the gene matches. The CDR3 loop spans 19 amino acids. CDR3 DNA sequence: TGTGCCAGCAGCTTAGTTAGCCTAGCGGGGGCCGTTAGCACAGATACGCAGTATTTT. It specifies CASSLVSLAGAVSTDTQYF.

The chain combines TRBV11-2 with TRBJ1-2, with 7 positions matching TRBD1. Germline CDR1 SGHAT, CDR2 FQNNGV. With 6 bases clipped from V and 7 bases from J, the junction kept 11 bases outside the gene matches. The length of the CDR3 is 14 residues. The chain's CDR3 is CASRKIQGPGGYTF. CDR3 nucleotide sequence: TGTGCCAGCAGGAAGATACAGGGGCCTGGTGGCTACACCTTC.

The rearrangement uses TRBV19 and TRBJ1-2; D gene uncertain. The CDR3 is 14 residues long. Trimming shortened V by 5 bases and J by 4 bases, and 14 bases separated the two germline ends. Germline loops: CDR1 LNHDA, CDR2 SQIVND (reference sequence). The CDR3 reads CASSPVNQVYGYTF. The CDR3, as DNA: TGTGCCAGTAGTCCGGTAAATCAAGTCTATGGCTACACCTTC.

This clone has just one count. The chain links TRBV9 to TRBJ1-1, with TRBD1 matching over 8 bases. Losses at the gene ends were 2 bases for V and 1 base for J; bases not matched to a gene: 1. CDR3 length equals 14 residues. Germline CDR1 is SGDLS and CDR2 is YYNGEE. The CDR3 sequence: CASSVGQANTEAFF. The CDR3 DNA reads TGTGCCAGCAGCGTGGGACAGGCGAACACTGAAGCTTTCTTT.

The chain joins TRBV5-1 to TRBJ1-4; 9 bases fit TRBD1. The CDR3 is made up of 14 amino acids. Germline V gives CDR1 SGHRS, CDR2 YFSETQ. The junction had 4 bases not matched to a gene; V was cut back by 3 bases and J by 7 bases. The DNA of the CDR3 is TGCGCCAGCAGCTGGACAGGGGTTAGTGAAAAACTGTTTTTT. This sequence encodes CASSWTGVSEKLFF.

CDR3 sequence reads: CASRLDNSYNSPLHF. DNA of the CDR3: TGTGCCTCCCGGTTGGATAACTCCTATAATTCACCCCTCCACTTT. The genes are TRBV28 and TRBJ1-6, with D unresolved. V was shortened by 11 bases and J by 0 bases, with 14 bases between the two germline ends. This CDR3 has 15 amino acids. Germline CDR1 reads MDHEN; CDR2 reads SYDVKM.

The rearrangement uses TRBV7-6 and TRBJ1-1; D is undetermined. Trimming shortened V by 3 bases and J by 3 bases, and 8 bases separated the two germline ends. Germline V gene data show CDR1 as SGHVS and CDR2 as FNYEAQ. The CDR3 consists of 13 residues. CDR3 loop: CASSFSRDTEAFF. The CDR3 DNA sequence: TGTGCCAGCAGCTTTTCCCGGGACACTGAAGCTTTCTTT. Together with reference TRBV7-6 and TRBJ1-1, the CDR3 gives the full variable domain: GAGVSQSPRYKVTKRGQDVALRCDPISGHVSLYWYRQALGQGPEFLTYFNYEAQQDKSGLPNDRFSAERPEGSISTLTIQRTEQRDSAMYRCASSFSRDTEAFFGQGTRLTVV.